Listed here is a single TCR beta chain. What it binds is unknown. TCRB transcripts that were expressed got sequenced, as all of the isolated RNA had been reverse transcribed. Sequencing used immunoSEQ multiplex PCR; TCRdb keeps in-frame clones, though not all of them. The table shows under 500,000 clones, with approximately 30% occurring only once. This record comes from a study of beta chain features in type 1 diabetes. Notes on the study in general: The study left unresolved whether HLA type influences TCRB rearrangement. Type 1 diabetes patients had fewer VDJ junction insertions and more deletions. A closer apparent resemblance between naive, central memory and Treg TCRB repertoires was seen in patients than in healthy donors.

Purity exceeded 95% in all sorted populations. The CDR3 totals 14 residues. Germline loops: CDR1 GTSNPN, CDR2 SVGIG (reference sequence). The junction had 4 bases not matched to a gene; V was cut back by 5 bases and J by 0 bases. V is TRBV30 and J is TRBJ2-1, with 7 bases lining up with TRBD2. The sequence came from a man aged 18 to 29 in good health. The sequenced sample was naive CD4+ T cells from blood. CDR3 residues: CAWVAGASYNEQFF. The CDR3 DNA reads as TGTGCCTGGGTAGCGGGCGCCTCCTACAATGAGCAGTTCTTC.